The 17 T cell receptor beta chains listed next were all sequenced from one sample in a study of T cell repertoires in cytomegalovirus infection. TCRdb reanalysed the reads using MiXCR and keeps one entry per CDR3 protein. The sample contains about 680,000 distinct CDR3 sequences, 20% to 30% of which appear only once. The sequenced sample consisted of CD8+ T cells from PBMCs. All receptors come from a human donor in good health (CMV status not recorded). Some clones in this sample may be carry-over from other donors' samples.

This clonotype came up a few times. The chain recombines TRBV28 with TRBJ2-7; perhaps D is TRBD1 or TRBD2 (5 bases each). The CDR3 has 11 residues. V dropped 8 bases and J dropped 6 bases, with 11 bases sitting between them. Germline lookup yields CDR1 MDHEN and CDR2 SYDVKM. CDR3 DNA sequence: TGTGCCAGCGAAAAGAGGGGCGAGCAGTACGTC. It specifies CASEKRGEQYV.

The rearrangement links TRBV24-1 to TRBJ1-2; 10 bases match TRBD1. CDR3 length: 17 residues. V trimming: 2 bases; J trimming: 1 base; junction bases outside the gene matches: 6. CDR1 KGHDR and CDR2 SFDVKD come from the germline V gene. The CDR3 here is CATSDYRTGGVNYGYTF. In DNA, the CDR3 is TGTGCCACCAGTGATTATCGGACAGGGGGAGTTAACTATGGCTACACCTTC.

This chain uses TRBV4-1 with TRBJ2-1, with D unresolved. Between the trimmed V and J ends, which lost 0 bases and 7 bases, there was a span of 7 bases. Germline lookup yields CDR1 MGHRA and CDR2 YSYEKL. This CDR3 comprises 13 residues. This CDR3 is CASSQDRSNEQFF. CDR3 nucleotides: TGCGCCAGCAGCCAAGATCGCTCGAATGAGCAGTTCTTC.

This clonotype was observed a handful of times. The chain has TRBV19 and TRBJ2-6, with 9 bases aligning to TRBD1. Germline V gene lookup returns CDR1 LNHDA and CDR2 SQIVND (reference sequence). With V trimmed by 7 bases and J by 4 bases, 11 bases remained unmatched. This CDR3 has 17 amino acids. CDR3 DNA: TGTGCCAGTATACAACCGGGACAGGGATCAGGGGCCAACGTCCTGACTTTC. This gives the protein CASIQPGQGSGANVLTF.

The chain combines TRBV20-1 with TRBJ2-4, with TRBD2 identical over 9 bases. This CDR3 spans 18 amino acids. The J segment lost 5 bases and the V segment lost 2 bases, leaving 16 bases of the junction unmatched. Germline CDR1 is DFQATT and CDR2 is SNEGSKA (reference sequence). In DNA, the CDR3 is TGCAGTGCTAGACCCCCGGTTCTGAGCGGGGGGACCCAAAACATTCAGTACTTC. It encodes CSARPPVLSGGTQNIQYF.

At least ten counts were recorded for this clonotype. This rearrangement joins TRBV7-8 to TRBJ2-1, with 14 bases matching TRBD2. This CDR3 comprises 18 residues. V trimming: 5 bases; J trimming: 8 bases; junction bases outside the gene matches: 14. The germline V gene encodes CDR1 SGHVS and CDR2 FQNEAQ. The CDR3 reads CASSLASTSGGASDEQFF. CDR3 sequence (DNA): TGTGCCAGCAGCCTCGCATCGACTAGCGGGGGGGCCTCCGATGAGCAGTTCTTC.

This clonotype was found many times. The chain employs TRBV7-8 and TRBJ2-5; the match to TRBD1 covers 7 bases. CDR1 SGHVS and CDR2 FQNEAQ come from the germline V gene. The V and J ends lost 5 bases and 4 bases, in that order; junction bases with no gene match: 22. The CDR3 sequence is 19 residues long. The CDR3 bases are TGTGCCAGCAGCCCCATCGAGTACCCTGACAGGGAATTAGCAGAGACCCAGTACTTC. Translating it yields CASSPIEYPDRELAETQYF.

The genes are TRBV29-1 and TRBJ2-1; 12 positions match TRBD2. CDR1 SQVTM and CDR2 ANQGSEA come from the germline V gene. The CDR3 is made up of 13 amino acids. V lost 7 bases and J lost 10; bases outside the gene matches: 8. The CDR3 nucleotides read TGCAGCGGAACTAGCGGGGGGCGTGAGGAGCAGTTCTTC. Translation: CSGTSGGREEQFF.

This chain uses TRBV6-5 with TRBJ2-1, with 8 bases that match TRBD1. The CDR3 has 18 residues. From germline, CDR1 is MNHEY and CDR2 SVGAGI. Trimming cost V 2 bases and J 0 bases; bases outside gene matches: 9. CDR3 DNA: TGTGCCAGCAGTTACCCTACGACAGGGGACAACTCCTACAATGAGCAGTTCTTC. It yields the protein CASSYPTTGDNSYNEQFF.

This clonotype has ten or more counts. The genes are TRBV7-8 and TRBJ2-4; 8 bases align to TRBD2. Germline V gives CDR1 SGHVS, CDR2 FQNEAQ. V shed 2 bases, J shed 7 bases, and the junction held 4 bases outside the gene matches. The CDR3 is 14 residues long. DNA for the CDR3: TGTGCCAGCAGCTTAAGCGGGGGTGAGAACATTCAGTACTTC. Translated, it gives CASSLSGGENIQYF.

The J gene is TRBJ2-5, the V gene TRBV12-3 or TRBV12-4; D unclear. V lost 3 bases and J 4 bases, leaving 15 bases between the germline ends. The CDR3 runs 15 residues. The CDR3 sequence is CASSFDPGRRETQYF. The CDR3 DNA sequence: TGTGCCAGCAGTTTCGACCCCGGACGAAGAGAGACCCAGTACTTC.

The CDR3 loop is CASSEATPQQGNQPQHF. The CDR3 region has the DNA TGTGCCAGCAGTGAAGCGACCCCCCAGCAGGGGAATCAGCCCCAGCATTTT. The chain has TRBV2 and TRBJ1-5; tentatively, D is TRBD1 (6 bases). Germline-derived CDR1 and CDR2 are SNHLY and FYNNEI. CDR3 length: 17 amino acids. V was cut by 0 bases and J by 4 bases, with 16 bases left in between. The full variable domain, in which reference TRBV2 and TRBJ1-5 provide the parts outside the CDR3, is EPEVTQTPSHQVTQMGQEVILRCVPISNHLYFYWYRQILGQKVEFLVSFYNNEISEKSEIFDDQFSVERPDGSNFTLKIRSTKLEDSAMYFCASSEATPQQGNQPQHFGDGTRLSIL.

This clonotype was detected many times. This rearrangement joins TRBV2 to TRBJ2-1; D possibly corresponds to TRBD1 (5 bases). The germline gives CDR1 SNHLY, CDR2 FYNNEI. V lost 5 bases, J lost 6 bases, and 23 bases lay in between. The CDR3 consists of 17 residues. The CDR3 protein is CASSPDTPYGLRNEQFF. In DNA form, the CDR3 reads TGTGCCAGCAGTCCGGACACCCCATACGGCCTGCGCAATGAGCAGTTCTTC.

The chain uses TRBV7-9 and TRBJ2-3, with 8 bases aligning to TRBD1. Germline trimming cut 5 bases from V and 3 bases from J; bases unmatched to any gene: 7. Germline values: CDR1 SEHNR, CDR2 FQNEAQ (reference sequence). The CDR3 has 15 amino acids. The CDR3, as DNA: TGTGCCAGCAGCCTACAGGGGGGCAGGACAGATACGCAGTATTTT. Protein sequence: CASSLQGGRTDTQYF. The variable domain in full, with the rest retrieved from reference TRBV7-9 and TRBJ2-3, is DTGVSQNPRHKITKRGQNVTFRCDPISEHNRLYWYRQTLGQGPEFLTYFQNEAQLEKSRLLSDRFSAERPKGSFSTLEIQRTEQGDSAMYLCASSLQGGRTDTQYFGPGTRLTVL.

Here the CDR3 DNA reads TGTGCCAGCAGCTTTTCGACGGACACAGATACGCAGTATTTT. Protein: CASSFSTDTDTQYF. The rearrangement joins TRBV5-4 to TRBJ2-3, with unresolved D. The CDR3 runs 14 residues. CDR1 SGHNT and CDR2 YYREEE come from the germline V gene (reference sequence). V gave up 2 bases and J gave up 2 bases, with 9 bases separating them.

The chain is built from TRBV12-3 or TRBV12-4 and TRBJ1-5; no definite D call. The length of the CDR3 is 15 residues. V was shortened by 3 bases and J by 9 bases, with 18 bases between the two germline ends. The DNA of the CDR3 is TGTGCCAGCAGTTTTCAAAGAGGGCCACCGGGGCCCCAGCATTTT. Translated: CASSFQRGPPGPQHF.

This clonotype came up once. The chain links TRBV12-3 or TRBV12-4 to TRBJ2-5; no firm D call. The CDR3 consists of 14 residues. Deletions cut 0 bases from V and 5 bases from J, with 10 bases between. CDR3 nucleotide sequence: TGTGCCAGCAGTTTAGCGCTTAGTATGGAGACCCAGTACTTC. This translates into CASSLALSMETQYF.